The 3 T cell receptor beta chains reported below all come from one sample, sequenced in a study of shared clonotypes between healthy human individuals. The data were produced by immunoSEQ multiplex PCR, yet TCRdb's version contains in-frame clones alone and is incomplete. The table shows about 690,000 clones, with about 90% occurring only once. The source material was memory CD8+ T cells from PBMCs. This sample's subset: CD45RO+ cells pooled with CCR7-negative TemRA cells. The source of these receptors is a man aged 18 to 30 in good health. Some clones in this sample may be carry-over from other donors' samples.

The CDR3 sequence: CASNDGTSGIGEQYF. DNA of the CDR3: TGTGCCAGCAACGACGGGACTAGCGGGATAGGGGAGCAGTACTTC. V and J are TRBV13 and TRBJ2-7, with TRBD2 matching over 13 bases. The CDR3 loop spans 15 amino acids. J gave up 7 bases and V 7 bases, and 10 bases lay outside the gene matches. The germline V gene has CDR1 PRHDT and CDR2 FYEKMQ (reference sequence).

The CDR3 protein is CASTIRGSRNEQFF. The CDR3 nucleotides are TGTGCCAGCACCATAAGGGGCAGCCGTAATGAGCAGTTCTTC. V usage is TRBV13 and J usage is TRBJ2-1; D is perhaps TRBD1 (5 bases). This CDR3 contains 14 residues. V lost 7 bases to trimming and J lost 7 bases, with 17 bases between them. Germline assignment: CDR1 PRHDT and CDR2 FYEKMQ (reference sequence).

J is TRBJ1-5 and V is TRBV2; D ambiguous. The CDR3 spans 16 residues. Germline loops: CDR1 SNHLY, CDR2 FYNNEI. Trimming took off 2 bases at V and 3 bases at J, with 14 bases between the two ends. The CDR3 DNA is TGTGCCAGCAGTGAATTCCAAAGCGGGTACAATCAGCCCCAGCATTTT. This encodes CASSEFQSGYNQPQHF.